Presented here are 7 T cell receptor beta chains from one specimen sequenced in a study of T cell changes during pregnancy in multiple sclerosis. Here immunoSEQ multiplex PCR was the method, and the copy in TCRdb shows in-frame clones only, minus some. The top ten hold 0.27% of the sample, which has tens of thousands of clones, 92% seen once. The input for sequencing was CD4+ T cells from peripheral blood mononuclear cells, taken in the second trimester of pregnancy. Source of these receptors: a female donor with multiple sclerosis, enrolled in a pregnancy study.

This chain connects TRBV9 to TRBJ1-3, with TRBD1 matching 7 bases. CDR1 SGDLS and CDR2 YYNGEE come from the germline V gene. V dropped 3 bases and J dropped 2; count of bases not matched to a gene: 2. This CDR3 region has 14 residues. The CDR3 sequence: CASSGDRAGNTIYF. CDR3 in DNA: TGTGCCAGCAGCGGAGACAGGGCTGGAAACACCATATATTTT. Using reference TRBV9 and TRBJ1-3 for the parts outside the CDR3, the full variable domain is DSGVTQTPKHLITATGQRVTLRCSPRSGDLSVYWYQQSLDQGLQFLIQYYNGEERAKGNILERFSAQQFPDLHSELNLSSLELGDSALYFCASSGDRAGNTIYFGEGSWLTVV.

J is TRBJ1-4 and V is TRBV6-1; TRBD1 might be the D (6 bases). The CDR3 spans 13 residues. V lost 6 bases and J 5 bases, leaving 10 bases between the germline ends. CDR1 MNHNS and CDR2 SASEGT come from the germline V gene. CDR3 loop: CASSRQDNEKLFF. The DNA for the CDR3 is TGTGCCAGCAGCAGACAGGACAATGAAAAACTGTTTTTT.

This sequence joins TRBV6-5 and TRBJ1-1; possibly TRBD1 for D (5 bases). This CDR3 is built from 14 residues. Trimming cost V 4 bases and J 11 bases, with 20 bases left between them. CDR1 is MNHEY and CDR2 is SVGAGI in the germline V gene. CDR3 amino acids: CASSFALGLGAAFF. CDR3 DNA sequence: TGTGCCAGCAGTTTCGCCTTGGGTTTAGGGGCCGCTTTCTTT.

J is TRBJ1-2 and V is TRBV29-1, with 7 bases lining up with TRBD1. The germline V gene has CDR1 SQVTM and CDR2 ANQGSEA. The CDR3 has 13 amino acids. The V segment lost 3 bases and the J segment 7 bases; nucleotides outside the gene matches: 8. CDR3 nucleotide sequence: TGCAGCGTTGAGGACAGGCGGGAGGGTGGCTACACCTTC. Translating gives CSVEDRREGGYTF.

The rearrangement joins TRBV5-4 to TRBJ2-6, with 12 nucleotides matching TRBD1. This CDR3 spans 19 amino acids. The V segment lost 4 bases and the J segment 0 bases; nucleotides outside the gene matches: 8. Germline CDR1 is SGHNT and CDR2 is YYREEE (reference sequence). The DNA for the CDR3 is TGTGCCAGCAGCCCTCGGGACAGGGGGCCTAGCTCTGGGGCCAACGTCCTGACTTTC. Translating it yields CASSPRDRGPSSGANVLTF.

In its sample, this clone was seen once. The genes are TRBV4-2 and TRBJ1-2; 11 nucleotides agree with TRBD1. CDR1 and CDR2 (germline): LGHNA, YNFKEQ. With 2 bases clipped from V and 4 bases from J, the junction kept 6 bases outside the gene matches. The CDR3 covers 16 residues. This CDR3 reads CASSQNRDRGSYGYTF. The CDR3 nucleotides are TGTGCCAGCAGCCAAAATAGGGACAGGGGGTCCTATGGCTACACCTTC.

The genes are TRBV29-1 and TRBJ2-5, with no clear D. This CDR3 has 15 residues. The germline V gene has CDR1 SQVTM and CDR2 ANQGSEA. Trimming cost V 3 bases and J 0 bases, with 14 bases left between them. The chain's CDR3 is CSVESPRLDQETQYF. Written as DNA, the CDR3 is TGCAGCGTTGAGTCCCCGAGGCTAGACCAAGAGACCCAGTACTTC.